This T cell receptor (beta chain) stems from a study of cytomegalovirus exposure and HLA in healthy donors. TCRdb's copy holds only in-frame clones and misses some; the assay was immunoSEQ multiplex PCR. The table includes fewer than 200,000 clones, roughly 90% detected once. Comments on this clone: The antigen is undetermined.

Germline lookup yields CDR1 LGHNA and CDR2 YSLEER. Trimming took 4 bases from V and 5 from J, leaving 9 bases between them. CDR3 size: 13 residues. Study-wide points: Reported results showed that the classifier diagnosed cytomegalovirus status with high specificity and sensitivity.

This clonotype was sampled from a woman aged 18-29 years in good health and CMV-seronegative. The chain combines TRBV4-3 with TRBJ1-5; D perhaps matches TRBD1 (5 bases). The specimen sequenced was PBMCs. The CDR3 DNA reads TGCGCCAGCAGCCCCAAGGGGTATCAGCCCCAGCATTTT. This gives the protein CASSPKGYQPQHF.